Detailed here is one TCR beta chain. What it recognizes is unknown. MiXCR, applied by TCRdb to the RT-PCR reads, yields one record per CDR3 protein. The table shows around 530,000 distinct CDR3 sequences, with more than 15% occurring only once. CDR3 size: 15 residues. Unmatched junction bases numbered 4, after V lost 5 bases and J lost 2 bases. Per germline, CDR1 ENHRY and CDR2 SYGVKD. The sample originates from a study of response to subunit inactivated influenza vaccine. Study-level points and caveats: Few additional T cells are recruited per seasonal influenza vaccination, authors suggested.

The material was CD4+ T cells sorted from PBMCs, obtained around 25 months after vaccination. The source of this sequence is a man between 50 and 75 years old who received an inactivated influenza vaccine. The chain employs TRBV10-3 and TRBJ2-2; 8 bases line up with TRBD2. The CDR3 is CAISTTSGNTGELFF. The DNA of the CDR3 is TGTGCCATCAGTACAACTAGCGGTAACACCGGGGAGCTGTTTTTT.